The T cell receptor (beta chain) under discussion was sequenced for a study of circulating and synovial CD4+ cells in juvenile arthritis. Libraries were prepared by immunoSEQ multiplex PCR; TCRdb keeps only in-frame clonotypes and omits some of them. This table holds about 32,000 clones, about 95% found once. CDR1 KGHSH and CDR2 LQKENI come from the germline V gene. There are 14 residues in the CDR3. V was pared by 3 bases and J by 8 bases, with 13 bases between. Material for sequencing was CD4+ T cells from blood. The chain employs TRBV18 and TRBJ1-4, with a possible D match to TRBD1 (6 bases). The clonotype originates from a human donor with juvenile idiopathic arthritis. DNA for the CDR3: TGTGCCAGCTCACCTCAGGGGTTAGGAGAAAAACTGTTTTTT. The encoded protein is CASSPQGLGEKLFF.